The 18 T cell receptor beta chains below were found in one sample sequenced in a study of blood T cell repertoires in COVID-19. TCRdb's table, derived via immunoSEQ multiplex PCR, lists solely in-frame clones and lacks some. Here the sample spans around 300,000 clones, 85% to 90% being singletons. The sequenced material came from PBMCs or T cells enriched from blood (not recorded which). The receptors come from a woman aged 60 to 75 in a cohort exposed to, infected with or recovered from COVID-19 (not recorded which).

V gene TRBV3-1 (or the pseudogene TRBV3-2) combines with J gene TRBJ2-1; D may be TRBD1 (5 bases). This CDR3 is built from 15 residues. V was pared by 0 bases and J by 0 bases, with 6 bases between. Per germline, CDR1 LGHDT and CDR2 YNNKEL (reference sequence). Here the CDR3 reads CASSQEGASYNEQFF. In DNA form, the CDR3 reads TGTGCCAGCAGCCAAGAAGGGGCCTCCTACAATGAGCAGTTCTTC.

The chain has TRBV2 and TRBJ1-1, with TRBD1 identical over 8 bases. CDR3 length: 16 amino acids. The V and J ends lost 7 bases and 0 bases, in that order; junction bases with no gene match: 10. In germline, CDR1 is SNHLY, CDR2 FYNNEI. CDR3 region: CASTGRGPGMNTEAFF. CDR3 coding DNA: TGTGCCAGCACGGGCAGGGGGCCGGGGATGAACACTGAAGCTTTCTTT.

This clone was counted only a few times. The J gene is TRBJ1-6, the V gene TRBV19, with 7 bases lining up with TRBD1. Losses at the gene ends were 10 bases for V and 5 bases for J; bases not matched to a gene: 14. The CDR3 covers 16 residues. Germline CDR1 is LNHDA and CDR2 is SQIVND (reference sequence). CDR3 DNA sequence: TGTGCCACTGCGCTAACCGGGACAGCAAATAATTCACCCCTCCACTTT. It codes for CATALTGTANNSPLHF.

V gene TRBV5-4 combines with J gene TRBJ1-2; 7 bases map to TRBD1. CDR3 length equals 14 residues. The V and J ends lost 2 bases and 4 bases, in that order; junction bases with no gene match: 5. Germline CDR1 SGHNT, CDR2 YYREEE (reference sequence). The CDR3 DNA reads TGTGCCAGCAGCTTACAGGGGTCCCTCTATGGCTACACCTTC. Translated: CASSLQGSLYGYTF.

This clone was counted once. The CDR3 sequence is CSASPTGRNTEAFF. The CDR3 coding sequence is TGCAGTGCTAGTCCGACAGGGAGGAACACTGAAGCTTTCTTT. The chain uses TRBV20-1 and TRBJ1-1; 7 bases fit TRBD1. The CDR3 is made up of 14 amino acids. Germline V gives CDR1 DFQATT, CDR2 SNEGSKA (reference sequence). The J segment lost 1 base and the V segment lost 3 bases, leaving 5 bases of the junction unmatched.

This chain connects TRBV5-4 to TRBJ2-5, with D possibly matching TRBD2 (5 bases). The CDR3 is made up of 12 amino acids. Looked up from germline, CDR1 is SGHNT and CDR2 is YYREEE (reference sequence). The V end was cut by 2 bases, the J end by 5 bases, with 7 bases between. CDR3 in amino acids: CASSFWRETQYF. The CDR3 DNA follows: TGTGCCAGCAGCTTCTGGAGGGAGACCCAGTACTTC.

This chain joins TRBV19 and TRBJ2-7; 9 positions match TRBD1. The CDR3 contains 15 residues. V lost 5 bases to trimming and J lost 0 bases; unmatched junction nucleotides: 5. Germline values: CDR1 LNHDA, CDR2 SQIVND (reference sequence). DNA of the CDR3: TGTGCCAGTAGTTCGGGGACAGGGACCTCCTACGAGCAGTACTTC. Translated, it gives CASSSGTGTSYEQYF.

The J gene is TRBJ2-2, the V gene TRBV11-3, with no clear D. CDR3 size: 15 residues. The V and J ends lost 0 bases and 2 bases respectively, with 7 bases between them. Looked up from germline, CDR1 is SGHNT and CDR2 is YENEEA. The CDR3 reads CASSLDRLNTGELFF. CDR3 DNA sequence: TGTGCCAGCAGCTTAGACAGGTTAAACACCGGGGAGCTGTTTTTT. The variable domain in full, completed from reference TRBV11-3 and TRBJ2-2, reads EAGVVQSPRYKIIEKKQPVAFWCNPISGHNTLYWYLQNLGQGPELLIRYENEEAVDDSQLPKDRFSAERLKGVDSTLKIQPAELGDSAVYLCASSLDRLNTGELFFGEGSRLTVL.

This clone was seen just once. The chain joins TRBV18 to TRBJ2-1, with 11 bases matching TRBD2. This CDR3 comprises 15 residues. Germline lookup yields CDR1 KGHSH and CDR2 LQKENI. The ends lost 3 bases at V and 4 bases at J; junction bases unmatched: 2. DNA of the CDR3: TGTGCCAGCTCACCTAGACTAGCGGGGTACAATGAGCAGTTCTTC. Amino acid sequence: CASSPRLAGYNEQFF.

This chain uses TRBV29-1 with TRBJ2-1; TRBD1 aligns across 12 bases. The junction had 6 bases not matched to a gene; V was cut back by 1 base and J by 8 bases. CDR1 is SQVTM and CDR2 is ANQGSEA in the germline V gene. The CDR3 extends over 15 amino acids. The CDR3 coding sequence is TGCAGCGTTGAAGGGGACAGGGGGCTGGTTGATGAGCAGTTCTTC. The encoded protein is CSVEGDRGLVDEQFF.

Here the CDR3 DNA reads TGCGCCAGCAGCCAAGGTTTGACTAGCGGGAGGGCCGTTATAGATACGCAGTATTTT. Amino acids: CASSQGLTSGRAVIDTQYF. This chain joins TRBV4-1 and TRBJ2-3, with 14 bases fitting TRBD2. J lost 5 bases, V lost 1 base, and 11 bases had no gene match. The CDR3 has 19 amino acids. Germline lookup yields CDR1 MGHRA and CDR2 YSYEKL.

J is TRBJ1-5 and V is TRBV7-8; TRBD1 matches 9 bases. Germline CDR1 SGHVS, CDR2 FQNEAQ. The V segment lost 4 bases and the J segment 2 bases; nucleotides outside the gene matches: 9. The CDR3 loop spans 17 amino acids. DNA for the CDR3: TGTGCCAGCAGCTCTCGTCCGGGACAGGGCGGCAATCAGCCCCAGCATTTT. Translation gives CASSSRPGQGGNQPQHF. The full variable domain, in which reference TRBV7-8 and TRBJ1-5 provide the parts outside the CDR3, is GAGVSQSPRYKVAKRGQDVALRCDPISGHVSLFWYQQALGQGPEFLTYFQNEAQLDKSGLPSDRFFAERPEGSVSTLKIQRTQQEDSAVYLCASSSRPGQGGNQPQHFGDGTRLSIL.

The gene calls are TRBV12-3 or TRBV12-4 and TRBJ2-7, with 7 bases matching TRBD1. There are 13 residues in the CDR3. The ends lost 6 bases at V and 5 bases at J; junction bases unmatched: 7. CDR3 coding DNA: TGTGCCAGCAGGGCACAGGGGACCCACGAGCAGTACTTC. This codes for CASRAQGTHEQYF.

V is TRBV5-8 and J is TRBJ2-5; 11 positions agree with TRBD2. Losses at the gene ends were 6 bases for V and 4 bases for J; bases not matched to a gene: 8. The CDR3 length is 15 residues. Germline CDR1 SGHTS, CDR2 YDEGEE. DNA for the CDR3: TGTGCCAGCACCGTTCCGGGACTAGCGGCAGAGACCCAGTACTTC. This encodes CASTVPGLAAETQYF.

The J gene is TRBJ2-7, the V gene TRBV30; D possibly corresponds to TRBD1 (5 bases). V lost 7 bases and J 1 base, leaving 14 bases between the germline ends. This CDR3 comprises 13 residues. The germline gives CDR1 GTSNPN, CDR2 SVGIG (reference sequence). CDR3 in DNA: TGTGCCTCAGGCAGGGCTCGTTCCTACGAGCAGTACTTC. Translating gives CASGRARSYEQYF.

The chain carries TRBV27 and TRBJ2-3; TRBD2 matches at 12 bases. J gave up 2 bases and V 3 bases, and 9 bases lay outside the gene matches. Germline V gives CDR1 MNHEY, CDR2 SMNVEV (reference sequence). The CDR3 length is 18 residues. The CDR3 region is CASSFRPGLAGLTDTQYF. The CDR3, as DNA: TGTGCCAGCAGTTTTCGCCCCGGACTAGCGGGACTCACAGATACGCAGTATTTT.

The chain combines TRBV23-1 with TRBJ2-3, with 8 bases matching TRBD1. TRBV23-1 belongs to the ORF category, with a function that is uncertain. The CDR3 runs to 16 residues. With 0 bases clipped from V and 6 bases from J, the junction kept 8 bases outside the gene matches. CDR3 nucleotide sequence: TGCGCCAGCAGTCAATCGGACGACAGGGGAGGTGATACGCAGTATTTT. Its translation: CASSQSDDRGGDTQYF.

The rearrangement uses TRBV5-8 and TRBJ1-2; a possible D gene is TRBD1 (5 bases). The germline gives CDR1 SGHTS, CDR2 YDEGEE. The CDR3 loop spans 13 amino acids. Trimming stripped 2 bases from V and 5 bases from J, with 10 bases between. The CDR3 region is CASSFQGVYGYTF. The CDR3 DNA reads as TGTGCCAGCAGCTTTCAGGGTGTGTATGGCTACACCTTC.